The next 29 T cell receptor beta chains were all read from a single sample in a study of molecular identifiers for immune sequencing clone quantification. MiXCR, run by TCRdb on the PCR reads, gives a single entry per CDR3 protein. In the table there are tens of thousands of distinct CDR3 sequences, around a quarter of which are singletons. Sample: naive CD8+ T cells from blood, with Jurkat cell RNA spiked in. The subset was: FACS-sorted CD8+CD4-CCR7+CD45RA+ naive T cells. The receptors shown here come from a human donor in good health. Some libraries in this study had Jurkat cell RNA spiked in.

This clonotype has more than one count but fewer than ten. The V call is TRBV19, the J call TRBJ2-1, with 8 bases matching TRBD1. The germline V gene has CDR1 LNHDA and CDR2 SQIVND (reference sequence). This CDR3 has 15 residues. V shed 5 bases, J shed 2 bases, and the junction held 5 bases outside the gene matches. CDR3: CASSFRDRTYNEQFF. The CDR3 DNA follows: TGTGCCAGTAGTTTCCGGGACAGGACCTACAATGAGCAGTTCTTC.

This clonotype was counted a few times. J is TRBJ2-2 and V is TRBV10-3, with no clear D. V gave up 6 bases and J gave up 0 bases, with 5 bases separating them. The CDR3 contains 13 residues. In germline, CDR1 is ENHRY, CDR2 SYGVKD. CDR3 in amino acids: CAIRGTNTGELFF. CDR3 DNA sequence: TGTGCCATCAGGGGTACGAACACCGGGGAGCTGTTTTTT.

This clonotype was detected a few times. The rearrangement links TRBV4-1 to TRBJ2-1; the D is unclear. The CDR3 is 15 amino acids. V lost 0 bases and J 4 bases, leaving 10 bases between the germline ends. Germline V gene data show CDR1 as MGHRA and CDR2 as YSYEKL. This CDR3 is CASSQERTVYNEQFF. The CDR3 bases are TGCGCCAGCAGCCAAGAACGAACGGTATACAATGAGCAGTTCTTC.

This clonotype has only a few counts. The chain employs TRBV6-2 or TRBV6-3 and TRBJ1-5; the match to TRBD1 covers 7 bases. The V and J ends lost 9 bases and 0 bases, in that order; junction bases with no gene match: 17. Per germline, CDR1 MNHEY and CDR2 SVGEGT. This CDR3 has 18 amino acids. The CDR3 DNA sequence: TGTGCCAGAAGCACAGGGACAGAGACACCTTATAGCAATCAGCCCCAGCATTTT. Its translation: CARSTGTETPYSNQPQHF.

This clonotype was recorded at least ten times. The chain is built from TRBV28 and TRBJ1-1; D is unclear. The CDR3 sequence is 13 residues long. Germline V CDR1 and CDR2: MDHEN, SYDVKM. Trimming pared 5 bases from V and 2 bases from J, leaving 9 bases between. Written as DNA, the CDR3 is TGTGCCAGCAGTACCAGGTTAAACACTGAAGCTTTCTTT. Its translation: CASSTRLNTEAFF.

The rearrangement uses TRBV14 and TRBJ2-7; TRBD1 matches 8 bases. The J segment lost 6 bases and the V segment lost 6 bases, leaving 13 bases of the junction unmatched. The germline gives CDR1 SGHDN, CDR2 FVKESK. CDR3 length: 15 amino acids. The CDR3 bases are TGTGCCAGCAGGCTGACAGGGGCACCCCCCTGCGAGCAGTACTTC. Its translation is CASRLTGAPPCEQYF.

This clonotype turned up a few times. The chain employs TRBV4-1 and TRBJ2-3, with 8 nucleotides matching TRBD1. V dropped 4 bases and J dropped 0; count of bases not matched to a gene: 15. Germline V CDR1 and CDR2: MGHRA, YSYEKL. The CDR3 length is 19 residues. The chain's CDR3 is CASSPAHPDRGTSTDTQYF. CDR3 bases: TGCGCCAGCAGCCCTGCCCACCCAGACAGGGGCACCAGCACAGATACGCAGTATTTT.

This clonotype was seen repeatedly, ten times or more. The chain has TRBV12-3 or TRBV12-4 and TRBJ2-3; TRBD2 might be the D (5 bases). V shed 3 bases and J shed 6 bases, with 13 bases lying between them. The CDR3 is 14 amino acids. The CDR3 sequence: CASSFLPGGDTQYF. CDR3 nucleotides: TGTGCCAGCAGTTTTCTGCCGGGCGGGGATACGCAGTATTTT.

This clonotype was seen just once. One end of the junction is discordant with germline, which a read error may explain. The chain is built from TRBV2 and TRBJ2-1; unclear D gene. Germline values: CDR1 SNHLY, CDR2 FYNNEI. This CDR3 is 10 amino acids long. CDR3: CTSSANEQFF. The CDR3 DNA follows: TGTACCAGCAGTGCTAATGAGCAGTTCTTC.

This clonotype has a count of ten or more. J is TRBJ2-7 and V is TRBV20-1; maybe TRBD2 (5 bases). Germline V gives CDR1 DFQATT, CDR2 SNEGSKA (reference sequence). The germline V and J ends were trimmed by 3 bases and 1 base, with 10 bases remaining between them. This CDR3 comprises 13 residues. The CDR3, as DNA: TGCAGTGCTAGGGCCGGGAAGTCCTACGAGCAGTACTTC. Amino acids: CSARAGKSYEQYF.

The rearrangement joins TRBV5-1 to TRBJ2-7; D might be TRBD1 or TRBD2, each matching 5 bases. V dropped 0 bases and J dropped 4 bases, with 8 bases sitting between them. The germline CDR1 and CDR2 sequences are SGHRS and YFSETQ. The CDR3 has 13 amino acids. The CDR3 loop reads CASSLERGYEQYF. CDR3 nucleotides: TGCGCCAGCAGCTTGGAGAGGGGTTACGAGCAGTACTTC.

Worth noting for this clonotype: It may be a read error: a sequence one base away is much more abundant. This CDR3 is missing its conserved last phenylalanine or tryptophan, likely due to a read error. The chain couples TRBV12-3 or TRBV12-4 to TRBJ2-3, with 11 bases aligning to TRBD2. The length of the CDR3 is 18 residues. The J segment lost 0 bases and the V segment lost 6 bases, leaving 11 bases of the junction unmatched. Written as DNA, the CDR3 is TGTGCCAGCAGCCTTTCGCCCGGGACTAGCGGTAGCACAGATACGCAGTATTAT. Translating gives CASSLSPGTSGSTDTQYY.

In this sample, this clonotype turned up a few times. As DNA, the CDR3 is TGTGCCAGCAGCCAAGGGACGGGCTATGGCTACACCTTC. This codes for CASSQGTGYGYTF. The chain recombines TRBV7-9 with TRBJ1-2; perhaps TRBD1 as D (5 bases). Germline values: CDR1 SEHNR, CDR2 FQNEAQ (reference sequence). The CDR3 length is 13 residues. V lost 5 bases to trimming and J lost 4 bases, with 11 bases between them.

This clonotype was observed a few times. This chain uses TRBV28 with TRBJ2-7; 8 bases line up with TRBD1. The CDR3 is 17 amino acids. V lost 4 bases and J lost 3; bases outside the gene matches: 14. Per germline, CDR1 MDHEN and CDR2 SYDVKM. CDR3 sequence: CASSSNRGQEPLYEQYF. CDR3 nucleotides: TGTGCCAGCAGTTCGAACCGGGGACAGGAGCCTCTCTACGAGCAGTACTTC.

V and J are TRBV6-2 or TRBV6-3 and TRBJ2-2; D is ambiguous. Deletions cut 1 base from V and 0 bases from J, with 6 bases between. This CDR3 comprises 15 residues. CDR1 and CDR2 (germline): MNHEY, SVGEGT. The CDR3 reads CASSYLGPNTGELFF. CDR3 in DNA: TGTGCCAGCAGTTACTTGGGTCCGAACACCGGGGAGCTGTTTTTT.

This clonotype was counted between two and nine times. V usage is TRBV2 and J usage is TRBJ1-4; 7 nucleotides agree with TRBD1. V gave up 1 base and J gave up 4 bases; unmatched junction bases: 0. The CDR3 is 14 residues long. CDR1 and CDR2 (germline): SNHLY, FYNNEI. CDR3 sequence: CASSEGQGNEKLFF. In DNA, the CDR3 is TGTGCCAGCAGTGAAGGACAGGGTAATGAAAAACTGTTTTTT.

This chain connects TRBV6-1 to TRBJ1-1, with D hard to call. This CDR3 has 15 amino acids. Trimming left V 2 bases short and J 0 bases short, with 10 bases between. CDR1 and CDR2 from the germline V gene are MNHNS and SASEGT. Written as DNA, the CDR3 is TGTGCCAGCAGTGAAATAGGCCTCATGAACACTGAAGCTTTCTTT. Protein: CASSEIGLMNTEAFF.

This clonotype has a count of ten or more. This chain joins TRBV12-3 or TRBV12-4 and TRBJ2-3; TRBD1 matches 8 bases. Trimming removed 6 bases from V and 4 bases from J; junction bases left unmatched: 6. The length of the CDR3 is 14 residues. CDR3 region: CASSLTGASDTQYF. CDR3 nucleotide sequence: TGTGCCAGCAGCTTGACAGGGGCCTCAGATACGCAGTATTTT.

This clonotype was seen at least ten times. V and J are TRBV28 and TRBJ2-5, with 9 bases matching TRBD2. CDR3 size: 15 residues. Germline CDR1 and CDR2: MDHEN and SYDVKM. With V trimmed by 2 bases and J by 0 bases, 1 base remained unmatched. CDR3 DNA: TGTGCCAGCAGTTTAAGACTAGCGGACCAAGAGACCCAGTACTTC. It encodes CASSLRLADQETQYF.

On this clonotype itself: A much larger clone differs from this one at a single base, so this may be a read error. CDR3 nucleotides: TGTGCCAGCAGTTCCTCGGACGTCACTGAAGCTTTCTTT. Protein product: CASSSSDVTEAFF. The chain joins TRBV5-4 to TRBJ1-1; D is unresolved. Per germline, CDR1 SGHNT and CDR2 YYREEE (reference sequence). CDR3 length: 13 amino acids. The V gene lost 5 bases and the J gene lost 4 bases, with 12 bases spanning the gap.

This clonotype was seen ten or more times. This chain uses TRBV5-1 with TRBJ2-7; D remains unclear. The CDR3 totals 14 residues. The germline V gene has CDR1 SGHRS and CDR2 YFSETQ. V was trimmed by 4 bases and J by 2 bases, leaving 13 bases between them. The CDR3 DNA sequence: TGCGCCAGCAGCCCGCCCGGCAGTCCCTACGAGCAGTACTTC. This translates into CASSPPGSPYEQYF.

On this clonotype: One base away lies a much larger clone, so this may be a sequencing read error. The V call is TRBV29-1, the J call TRBJ1-1; no firm D call. This CDR3 has 10 amino acids. The V gene lost 7 bases and the J gene lost 10 bases, with 13 bases spanning the gap. Germline CDR1 is SQVTM and CDR2 is ANQGSEA. CDR3: CSGWAGRAFF. CDR3 bases: TGCAGCGGGTGGGCCGGTCGAGCTTTCTTT. Drawing the rest from reference TRBV29-1 and TRBJ1-1, the complete variable domain is SAVISQKPSRDICQRGTSLTIQCQVDSQVTMMFWYRQQPGQSLTLIATANQGSEATYESGFVIDKFPISRPNLTFSTLTVSNMSPEDSSIYLCSGWAGRAFFGQGTRLTVV.

This clonotype was seen at least ten times. The V call is TRBV4-3, the J call TRBJ2-5; 10 bases agree with TRBD1. Germline lookup yields CDR1 LGHNA and CDR2 YSLEER. The V segment lost 4 bases and the J segment 0 bases; nucleotides outside the gene matches: 8. This CDR3 is built from 17 residues. The CDR3 nucleotides are TGCGCCAGCAGCCTCCGTGGACAGGGGGAGTACCAAGAGACCCAGTACTTC. It is translated as CASSLRGQGEYQETQYF.

The rearrangement links TRBV28 to TRBJ2-1; possibly TRBD1 for D (6 bases). The V gene's germline CDR1 is MDHEN and CDR2 SYDVKM. The CDR3 sequence is 16 residues long. V dropped 1 base and J dropped 3 bases, with 13 bases sitting between them. The CDR3 nucleotides are TGTGCCAGCAGTTTATCTGGTGCAGGGGTCTACAATGAGCAGTTCTTC. It encodes CASSLSGAGVYNEQFF.

The sample holds a few counts of this clonotype. This chain connects TRBV7-2 to TRBJ1-4; D gene ambiguous. This CDR3 has 14 residues. Trimming removed 6 bases from V and 3 bases from J, with 11 bases in between. Looked up from germline, CDR1 is SGHTA and CDR2 is FQGNSA. The CDR3 bases are TGTGCCAGCAGTTCCGGGGATTCTAATGAAAAACTGTTTTTT. It encodes CASSSGDSNEKLFF.

The V gene is TRBV2, the J gene TRBJ2-1; TRBD1 might be the D (5 bases). The CDR3 sequence is 12 residues long. The germline CDR1 and CDR2 sequences are SNHLY and FYNNEI. V was trimmed by 8 bases and J by 7 bases, leaving 12 bases between them. In DNA, the CDR3 is TGTGCCAGCTGGGGCAGGGCGAATGAGCAGTTCTTC. Its translation: CASWGRANEQFF.

The sample holds a few counts of this clonotype. The chain couples TRBV11-2 to TRBJ2-1; no clear D gene. V was pared by 3 bases and J by 8 bases, with 11 bases between. The CDR3 totals 13 residues. CDR1 is SGHAT and CDR2 is FQNNGV in the germline V gene. CDR3 sequence reads: CASSFGRSYEQFF. In DNA, the CDR3 is TGTGCCAGCAGCTTTGGGCGGTCATATGAGCAGTTCTTC.

The chain is built from TRBV24-1 and TRBJ2-7, with a tentative D call TRBD2 (6 bases). The CDR3 totals 18 residues. The V gene lost 4 bases and the J gene lost 2 bases, with 23 bases spanning the gap. Germline V CDR1 and CDR2: KGHDR, SFDVKD. In DNA, the CDR3 is TGTGCCACCAGTGAGCACGACACTGCGGGGTGGTCGCCCTACGAGCAGTACTTC. Its translation: CATSEHDTAGWSPYEQYF.

This clonotype was counted at least ten times. This rearrangement joins TRBV4-3 to TRBJ2-3; TRBD2 matches at 10 bases. Trimming cost V 2 bases and J 1 base; bases outside gene matches: 3. The CDR3 totals 16 residues. Germline V gene data show CDR1 as LGHNA and CDR2 as YSLEER. CDR3 region: CASSQSTSGGTDTQYF. Written as DNA, the CDR3 is TGCGCCAGCAGCCAATCCACTAGCGGGGGCACAGATACGCAGTATTTT.